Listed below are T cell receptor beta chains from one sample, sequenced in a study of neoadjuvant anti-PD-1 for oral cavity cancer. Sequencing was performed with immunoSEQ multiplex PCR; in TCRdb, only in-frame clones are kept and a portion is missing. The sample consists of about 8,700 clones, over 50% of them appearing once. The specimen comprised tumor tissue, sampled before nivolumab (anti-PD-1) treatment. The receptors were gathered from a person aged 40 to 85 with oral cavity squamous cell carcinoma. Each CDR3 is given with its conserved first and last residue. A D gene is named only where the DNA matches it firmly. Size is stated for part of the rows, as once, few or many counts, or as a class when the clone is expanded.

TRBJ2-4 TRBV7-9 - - CASSLGLSTDIQYF TGTGCCAGCAGCTTAGGTCTAAGTACGGACATTCAGTACTTC
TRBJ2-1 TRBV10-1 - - CASSPTADPSLGEQFF TGCGCCAGCAGTCCAACGGCGGACCCCTCTCTGGGTGAGCAGTTCTTC
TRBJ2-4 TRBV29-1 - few CSAQGGAKNIQYF TGCAGCGCCCAGGGGGGAGCCAAAAACATTCAGTACTTC
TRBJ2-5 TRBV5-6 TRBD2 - CASSYAIGTSGNRETQYF TGTGCCAGCAGCTACGCGATCGGGACTAGCGGGAATCGGGAGACCCAGTACTTC
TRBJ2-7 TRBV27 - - CASSLSPVSTVYEQYF TGTGCCAGCAGTTTATCCCCAGTTTCGACAGTCTACGAGCAGTACTTC
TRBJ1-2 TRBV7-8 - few CASSRDSPYGYTF TGTGCCAGCAGCCGCGACAGCCCCTATGGCTACACCTTC
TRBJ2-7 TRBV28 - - CASKGFYEQYF TGTGCCAGCAAAGGGTTCTACGAGCAGTACTTC
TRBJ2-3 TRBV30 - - CAWTLPGGIWQYF TGTGCCTGGACTCTGCCCGGCGGGATATGGCAGTATTTT
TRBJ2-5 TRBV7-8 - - CASSLSPQETQYF TGTGCCAGCAGCTTATCCCCACAAGAGACCCAGTACTTC
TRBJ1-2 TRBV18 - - CASSPGDRGMDRGYTF TGTGCCAGCTCACCCGGGGATAGGGGGATGGACCGCGGCTACACCTTC
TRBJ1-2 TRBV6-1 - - CASERQVNYGYTF TGTGCCAGCGAGAGACAGGTGAACTATGGCTACACCTTC
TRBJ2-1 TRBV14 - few CASQRGSSYNEQFF TGTGCCAGCCAACGTGGTAGCTCCTACAATGAGCAGTTCTTC
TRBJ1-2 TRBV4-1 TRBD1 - CASSRLQGDGYTF TGCGCCAGCAGCCGACTTCAGGGGGATGGCTACACCTTC
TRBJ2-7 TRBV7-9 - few CASSPRDRSTEQYF TGTGCCAGCAGCCCGCGGGACCGTTCCACCGAGCAGTACTTC
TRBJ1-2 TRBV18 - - CASSPRADTRLFYGYTF TGTGCCAGCTCACCAAGGGCGGATACACGACTGTTCTATGGCTACACCTTC
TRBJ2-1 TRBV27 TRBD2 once CASSHTSLAGGPTFDEQFF TGTGCCAGCAGTCATACCTCCCTAGCGGGAGGGCCTACGTTCGATGAGCAGTTCTTC
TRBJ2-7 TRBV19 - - CAGPDFGEQYF TGTGCCGGGCCCGATTTTGGCGAGCAGTACTTC
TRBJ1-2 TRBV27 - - CASSYVGEGSGYTF TGTGCCAGCAGCTACGTAGGGGAGGGCAGTGGCTACACCTTC
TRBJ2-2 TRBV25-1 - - CASSGARGAGELFF TGTGCCAGCAGTGGGGCCAGGGGGGCCGGGGAGCTGTTTTTT
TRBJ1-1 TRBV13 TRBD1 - CASSLTGQSGTEAFF TGTGCCAGCAGCTTGACGGGACAGAGCGGCACTGAAGCTTTCTTT
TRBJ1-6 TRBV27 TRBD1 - CASSSGTGNSPLHF TGTGCCAGCAGTTCCGGGACAGGGAATTCACCCCTCCACTTT
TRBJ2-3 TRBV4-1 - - CASSQLLGNTQYF TGCGCCAGCAGCCAACTACTTGGAAATACGCAGTATTTT
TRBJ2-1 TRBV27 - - CASSFLQSPYNEQFF TGTGCCAGCAGTTTTCTGCAGTCCCCCTACAATGAGCAGTTCTTC